The 32 T cell receptor beta chains below all came from one sample that was sequenced in a study of CD8+CD57+ T cells in acquired aplastic anemia. TCR beta VDJ and CDR3 were profiled, and genomic DNA was the template. MiXCR, applied by TCRdb to the reads, yields one record per CDR3 protein. Among more than 150,000 distinct CDR3 sequences listed, over 40% were seen once. It was patients with CD8+CD57+ cell expansion by flow cytometry who were chosen for sequencing. The sample taken for sequencing was sorted CD4+, CD8+, or CD8+CD57+ T cells (not recorded which) from PBMCs. These receptors came from a human donor with aplastic anemia.

The chain recombines TRBV29-1 with TRBJ2-3; the D is unclear. The CDR3 has 10 amino acids. Between the trimmed V and J ends, which lost 7 bases and 11 bases, there was a span of 13 bases. Germline values: CDR1 SQVTM, CDR2 ANQGSEA. The DNA for the CDR3 is TGCAGCGGCTCGATCCATGAGCAGTATTTT. It specifies CSGSIHEQYF.

Points on this clonotype: A much larger clonotype is one base distant, so this may be a read error. J is TRBJ2-1 and V is TRBV10-3; 8 bases agree with TRBD1. This CDR3 comprises 12 residues. V lost 4 bases, J lost 8 bases, and 1 base stayed unmatched. In germline, CDR1 is ENHRY, CDR2 SYGVKD. CDR3 sequence reads: CAISAQGDEQFF. CDR3 nucleotide sequence: TGTGCCATCAGTGCACAGGGGGATGAGCAGTTCTTC.

The chain is built from TRBV15 and TRBJ1-1; no reliable D call. Germline V gene lookup returns CDR1 LNHNV and CDR2 YYDKDF (reference sequence). The CDR3 totals 15 residues. Trimming pared 3 bases from V and 1 base from J, leaving 12 bases between. CDR3 DNA: TGTGCCACCAGCAGGTCGTCGGGCCAGAACACTGAAGCTTTCTTT. This gives the protein CATSRSSGQNTEAFF.

As for this clonotype: Because the CDR3 is missing its conserved closing phenylalanine or tryptophan, this is likely a read error. The V call is TRBV10-2, the J call TRBJ2-1, with a tentative D call TRBD2 (6 bases). V was cut by 5 bases and J by 6 bases, with 17 bases left in between. Looked up from germline, CDR1 is WSHSY and CDR2 is SAAADI. The CDR3 is 15 residues long. Here the CDR3 DNA reads TGCGCCAGCAGTATCCGCCCTGGGACTCCCAATGAGCAGTTCCTC. This gives the protein CASSIRPGTPNEQFL.

The CDR3 is CASSERTSGDYTQYF. CDR3 bases: TGTGCCAGCAGTGAGAGGACTAGCGGGGACTATACGCAGTATTTT. The rearrangement uses TRBV2 and TRBJ2-3; 12 bases agree with TRBD2. Germline assignment: CDR1 SNHLY and CDR2 FYNNEI. CDR3 size: 15 residues. The V gene end was trimmed by 3 bases and the J gene end by 7 bases; junction bases not matched to a gene: 5.

V and J are TRBV19 and TRBJ1-4; 8 nucleotides align to TRBD1. This CDR3 region has 13 residues. Germline loops: CDR1 LNHDA, CDR2 SQIVND (reference sequence). V trimming: 7 bases; J trimming: 8 bases; junction bases outside the gene matches: 6. The CDR3 nucleotides are TGTGCCAGTACAGGACAGGGCGGCGAAAAACTGTTTTTT. Translated, it gives CASTGQGGEKLFF.

The V and J genes are TRBV29-1 and TRBJ2-2, with D unresolved. Germline values: CDR1 SQVTM, CDR2 ANQGSEA. V lost 8 bases to trimming and J lost 5 bases, with 9 bases between them. This CDR3 contains 11 residues. The CDR3 sequence is CSLAMTGELFF. The CDR3 nucleotides are TGCAGCTTAGCTATGACCGGGGAGCTGTTTTTT.

This clonotype has at least ten counts. The CDR3 sequence is CATSDPTGRGGDNEQFF. In DNA, the CDR3 is TGTGCCACCAGTGATCCTACAGGGAGGGGTGGCGACAATGAGCAGTTCTTC. The rearrangement links TRBV24-1 to TRBJ2-1; weak D call: TRBD2 (7 bases). Germline values: CDR1 KGHDR, CDR2 SFDVKD. This CDR3 region has 17 residues. With 3 bases removed from V and 5 bases from J, the gap between germline ends came to 19 bases.

This clonotype has a handful of counts. The chain carries TRBV7-6 and TRBJ1-1; D remains ambiguous. The length of the CDR3 is 11 residues. Germline-derived CDR1 and CDR2 are SGHVS and FNYEAQ. V lost 1 base and J lost 7, with 4 bases in between. CDR3 amino acids: CASSLGVEAFF. The CDR3 nucleotides read TGTGCCAGCAGCTTAGGAGTTGAAGCTTTCTTT.

This chain joins TRBV2 and TRBJ2-2; D gene unclear. V lost 2 bases and J 8 bases, leaving 9 bases between the germline ends. The CDR3 sequence is 13 residues long. The germline V gene has CDR1 SNHLY and CDR2 FYNNEI. CDR3 sequence (DNA): TGTGCCAGCAGTGAAACCCAGGCGGGGGAGCTGTTTTTT. Translated, it gives CASSETQAGELFF.

The V gene is TRBV29-1, the J gene TRBJ1-2, with 10 nucleotides matching TRBD1. The trim removed 6 bases at V and 4 bases at J, leaving 5 bases unmatched. This CDR3 contains 13 residues. Germline V lookup: CDR1 SQVTM, CDR2 ANQGSEA. CDR3 DNA sequence: TGCAGCGTAGGGACAGGGGACCCCTATGGCTACACCTTC. This encodes CSVGTGDPYGYTF.

V gene TRBV18 combines with J gene TRBJ2-1; 7 bases fit TRBD1. V was clipped by 2 bases and J by 8 bases; unmatched bases: 3. Germline values: CDR1 KGHSH, CDR2 LQKENI. This CDR3 spans 13 amino acids. The CDR3, as DNA: TGTGCCAGCTCACCAGACAGGGTAGATGAGCAGTTCTTC. It specifies CASSPDRVDEQFF.

Of note for this clonotype: This may come from a read error, since a much larger clone is one base off. The chain employs TRBV20-1 and TRBJ1-3; D gene uncertain. The CDR3 is made up of 12 amino acids. V dropped 4 bases and J dropped 8 bases, with 12 bases sitting between them. CDR1 and CDR2 from the germline V gene are DFQATT and SNEGSKA (reference sequence). The CDR3 spells CSAILGRYTIYF. In DNA form, the CDR3 reads TGCAGTGCTATCTTGGGGAGATACACCATATATTTT.

In regard to this clonotype: A much larger clone sits a single nucleotide away, making a read error possible. The chain recombines TRBV20-1 with TRBJ2-1; D ambiguous. The CDR3 sequence is 16 residues long. Germline CDR1 is DFQATT and CDR2 is SNEGSKA (reference sequence). CDR3 residues: CSARDLLPTSCNEQFF. For the CDR3, the DNA is TGCAGTGCTAGAGATCTCCTACCTACCTCCTGCAATGAGCAGTTCTTC.

This clonotype was counted many times. This rearrangement joins TRBV5-4 to TRBJ1-5, with 7 positions matching TRBD1. Germline-derived CDR1 and CDR2 are SGHNT and YYREEE (reference sequence). V lost 0 bases, J lost 1 base, and 7 bases stayed unmatched. The CDR3 consists of 17 residues. The CDR3 loop is CASSLGAGGQSNQPQHF. DNA of the CDR3: TGTGCCAGCAGCTTGGGGGCAGGGGGACAGAGCAATCAGCCCCAGCATTTT.

The chain links TRBV29-1 to TRBJ1-1; 10 bases are shared with TRBD1. The CDR3 has 13 amino acids. Germline V gene data show CDR1 as SQVTM and CDR2 as ANQGSEA. The V and J ends lost 7 bases and 3 bases, in that order; junction bases with no gene match: 5. Written as DNA, the CDR3 is TGCAGCGGAGGGACAGGGGAGTACACTGAAGCTTTCTTT. This sequence encodes CSGGTGEYTEAFF. The entire variable domain, with the rest obtained from reference TRBV29-1 and TRBJ1-1, is as follows: SAVISQKPSRDICQRGTSLTIQCQVDSQVTMMFWYRQQPGQSLTLIATANQGSEATYESGFVIDKFPISRPNLTFSTLTVSNMSPEDSSIYLCSGGTGEYTEAFFGQGTRLTVV.

This clonotype occurred a few times. The chain is built from TRBV10-3 and TRBJ1-1; the D is unclear. V gave up 5 bases and J gave up 1 base, with 11 bases separating them. From germline, CDR1 is ENHRY and CDR2 SYGVKD. The CDR3 spans 14 residues. The CDR3 loop is CAISPDGSNTEAFF. As DNA, the CDR3 is TGTGCCATCAGTCCAGACGGGTCGAACACTGAAGCTTTCTTT.

This clonotype was counted ten times or more. The rearrangement uses TRBV5-6 and TRBJ2-7; weak D call: TRBD2 (5 bases). The CDR3 runs 13 residues. V was shortened by 4 bases and J by 2 bases, with 10 bases between the two germline ends. Germline lookup yields CDR1 SGHDT and CDR2 YYEEEE. The CDR3: CASSQRGTYEQYV. The CDR3 DNA reads TGTGCCAGCAGCCAACGGGGAACCTACGAGCAGTACGTC.

V is TRBV19 and J is TRBJ2-1; D uncertain. Trimming removed 7 bases from V and 5 bases from J, with 12 bases in between. Germline CDR1 LNHDA, CDR2 SQIVND (reference sequence). This CDR3 has 13 amino acids. CDR3 loop: CASKDLENNEQFF. The CDR3 region has the DNA TGTGCCAGTAAGGACCTAGAGAACAATGAGCAGTTCTTC.

This clonotype has more than one count but fewer than ten. This sequence joins TRBV2 and TRBJ2-1, with D possibly matching TRBD2 (6 bases). With 6 bases removed from V and 3 bases from J, the gap between germline ends came to 9 bases. Per germline, CDR1 SNHLY and CDR2 FYNNEI. This CDR3 region has 13 residues. The CDR3 coding sequence is TGTGCCAGCAGAGTCGGGGGCTACAATGAGCAGTTCTTC. Amino acids: CASRVGGYNEQFF.

This clonotype has ten or more counts. The chain is built from TRBV19 and TRBJ1-1, with 7 bases identical to TRBD1. V lost 5 bases, J lost 0 bases, and 6 bases stayed unmatched. Germline-derived CDR1 and CDR2 are LNHDA and SQIVND (reference sequence). The CDR3 has 15 residues. Here the CDR3 DNA reads TGTGCCAGTAGTTGGGACAGTGCCATGAACACTGAAGCTTTCTTT. Residues: CASSWDSAMNTEAFF.

The chain couples TRBV15 to TRBJ2-7; D gene uncertain. CDR3 length: 15 residues. Germline CDR1 is LNHNV and CDR2 is YYDKDF (reference sequence). The ends were cut back, 0 bases at V and 7 bases at J, with 16 bases in the middle. The chain's CDR3 is CATSRDLSLMREQYF. DNA for the CDR3: TGTGCCACCAGCAGAGATCTGTCCCTTATGAGGGAGCAGTACTTC.

The chain joins TRBV7-6 to TRBJ2-7, with TRBD2 identical over 14 bases. Trimming took 5 bases from V and 6 from J; bases not matched to a gene: 3. In germline, CDR1 is SGHVS, CDR2 FNYEAQ. The CDR3 length is 14 residues. The CDR3 DNA sequence: TGTGCCAGCAGCGGGACTAGCGGGAGTACCGAGCAGTACGTC. It codes for CASSGTSGSTEQYV.

This clonotype has at least ten counts. The chain uses TRBV4-3 and TRBJ2-3; 11 bases line up with TRBD2. After removal of 0 bases from V and 1 base from J, the junction contained 0 bases not matched to a gene. Germline V lookup: CDR1 LGHNA, CDR2 YSLEER. The length of the CDR3 is 16 residues. CDR3 in DNA: TGCGCCAGCAGCCAAGAACTAGCGGGGGGCACAGATACGCAGTATTTT. Translation: CASSQELAGGTDTQYF.

V gene TRBV2 combines with J gene TRBJ2-6; 7 positions agree with TRBD2. The CDR3 runs 16 residues. Unmatched junction bases numbered 11, after V lost 8 bases and J lost 4 bases. Germline V lookup: CDR1 SNHLY, CDR2 FYNNEI. CDR3 sequence: CASGGGGTAGANVLTF. In DNA, the CDR3 is TGTGCCAGCGGGGGGGGGGGAACAGCCGGGGCCAACGTCCTGACTTTC.

As to this clonotype: A much larger clonotype is one base distant, so this may be a read error. In this CDR3 the conserved last residue, phenylalanine or tryptophan, is missing, so a read error is likely. CDR3 sequence: CASSQDPWTSGGRGNEQFL. The CDR3 DNA is TGTGCCAGCAGCCAAGACCCCTGGACTAGCGGGGGGCGTGGCAATGAGCAGTTCCTC. The chain employs TRBV14 and TRBJ2-1, with 14 bases fitting TRBD2. Trimming at V came to 0 bases and at J to 6 bases, leaving 10 bases not matched to a gene. The CDR3 runs to 19 residues. Germline V gives CDR1 SGHDN, CDR2 FVKESK.

This clonotype has more than one count but fewer than ten. The chain links TRBV5-8 to TRBJ2-5, with D possibly being TRBD2 (7 bases). CDR1 and CDR2 from the germline V gene are SGHTS and YDEGEE. The CDR3 extends over 16 amino acids. Trimming cost V 2 bases and J 1 base, with 15 bases left between them. In nucleotides, the CDR3 is TGTGCCAGCAGCTTAAGGGGGGGAGGGGGCCAAGAGACCCAGTACTTC. Residues: CASSLRGGGGQETQYF.

This clonotype was counted ten times or more. The V gene is TRBV5-1, the J gene TRBJ1-2; D unclear. The CDR3 consists of 14 residues. V dropped 0 bases and J dropped 3 bases, with 9 bases sitting between them. Germline CDR1 is SGHRS and CDR2 is YFSETQ. CDR3 sequence: CASSLGHGYYGYTF. CDR3 DNA sequence: TGCGCCAGCAGCTTGGGTCACGGATACTATGGCTACACCTTC.

This clonotype was found many times. The rearrangement joins TRBV28 to TRBJ2-3; a possible D gene is TRBD2 (6 bases). The V end was cut by 3 bases, the J end by 0 bases, with 10 bases between. The CDR3 runs 15 residues. Germline-derived CDR1 and CDR2 are MDHEN and SYDVKM. CDR3 loop: CASSFVGTSTDTQYF. The CDR3 DNA sequence: TGTGCCAGCAGTTTTGTTGGGACTAGCACAGATACGCAGTATTTT.

The chain combines TRBV29-1 with TRBJ2-7; D call uncertain. Trimming took 5 bases from V and 1 from J, leaving 6 bases between them. Germline assignment: CDR1 SQVTM and CDR2 ANQGSEA. The CDR3 is 11 residues long. The CDR3 reads CSVQESYEQYF. For the CDR3, the DNA is TGCAGCGTTCAGGAGTCCTACGAGCAGTACTTC.

Points on this clonotype: This may be a read error, as it is one base from a much larger clone. The chain uses TRBV27 and TRBJ1-2, with 7 positions matching TRBD1. V dropped 5 bases and J dropped 6; count of bases not matched to a gene: 6. The CDR3 loop spans 13 amino acids. The germline V gene encodes CDR1 MNHEY and CDR2 SMNVEV (reference sequence). The CDR3 is CASSPDRDDGYTF. The CDR3 DNA is TGTGCCAGCAGTCCCGACAGGGATGATGGCTACACCTTC.

V and J are TRBV11-2 and TRBJ2-5; 8 bases match TRBD1. CDR3 length equals 11 residues. CDR1 is SGHAT, CDR2 FQNNGV, per germline. V was pared by 5 bases and J by 14 bases, with 7 bases of the junction left unmatched. The CDR3 here is CASSPGQGLYF. CDR3 DNA sequence: TGTGCCAGCAGCCCAGGACAGGGCCTATACTTC.